This entry is about one T cell receptor (beta chain). CDR1 SEHNR and CDR2 FQNEAQ come from the germline V gene (reference sequence). V was cut by 0 bases and J by 9 bases, with 3 bases left in between. The CDR3 spans 12 residues. The source of the sample is a study of blood T cell repertoires in COVID-19. Study-level information: COVID-19 samples collected from the United States, Italy and Spain covered acute and convalescent phases.

Profiling relied on immunoSEQ multiplex PCR, and the TCRdb table lists in-frame clones only, not all of them. The data hold over 350,000 clones, with just under 90% observed a single time. This clonotype was sampled from a woman aged 50 to 60 who had recovered from COVID-19. J is TRBJ1-6 and V is TRBV7-9; D is undetermined. What was sequenced was PBMCs or T cells enriched from blood (not recorded which). The CDR3 is CASSLAGSPLHF. The CDR3 region has the DNA TGTGCCAGCAGCTTAGCCGGTTCACCCCTCCACTTT.